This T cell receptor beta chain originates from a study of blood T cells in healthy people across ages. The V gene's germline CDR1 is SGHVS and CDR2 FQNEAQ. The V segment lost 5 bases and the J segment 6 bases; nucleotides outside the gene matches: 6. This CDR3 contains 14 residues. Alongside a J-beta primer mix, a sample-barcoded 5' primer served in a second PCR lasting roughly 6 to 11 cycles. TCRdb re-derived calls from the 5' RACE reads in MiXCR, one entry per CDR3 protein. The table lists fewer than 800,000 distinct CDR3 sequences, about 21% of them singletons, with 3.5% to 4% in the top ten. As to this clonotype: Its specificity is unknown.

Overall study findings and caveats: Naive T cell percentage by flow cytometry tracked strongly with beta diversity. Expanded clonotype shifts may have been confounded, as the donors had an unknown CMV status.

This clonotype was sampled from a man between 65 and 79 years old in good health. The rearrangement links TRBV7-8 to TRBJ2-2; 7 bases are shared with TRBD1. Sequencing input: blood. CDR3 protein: CASSQDRRPGELFF. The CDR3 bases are TGTGCCAGCAGCCAGGACAGGCGACCCGGGGAGCTGTTTTTT.